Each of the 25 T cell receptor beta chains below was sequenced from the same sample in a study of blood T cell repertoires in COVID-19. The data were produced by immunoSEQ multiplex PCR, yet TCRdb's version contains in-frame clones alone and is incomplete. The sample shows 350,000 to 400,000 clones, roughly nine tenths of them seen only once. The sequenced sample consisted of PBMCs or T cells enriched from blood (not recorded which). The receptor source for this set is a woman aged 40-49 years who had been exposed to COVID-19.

In DNA form, the CDR3 reads TGTGCCAGCTCACCACCGTTGGGGGCTATGAACACTGAAGCTTTCTTT. Translating gives CASSPPLGAMNTEAFF. V and J are TRBV18 and TRBJ1-1, with a possible D match to TRBD1 (6 bases). Germline V gene data show CDR1 as KGHSH and CDR2 as LQKENI. CDR3 size: 16 residues. V was shortened by 0 bases and J by 0 bases, with 11 bases between the two germline ends.

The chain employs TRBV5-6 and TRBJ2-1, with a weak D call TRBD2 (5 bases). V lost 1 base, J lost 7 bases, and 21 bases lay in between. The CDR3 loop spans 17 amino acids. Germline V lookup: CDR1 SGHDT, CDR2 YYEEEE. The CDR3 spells CASSLLLLGPGSNEQFF. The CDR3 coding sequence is TGTGCCAGCAGCTTGCTTCTACTAGGGCCCGGTTCGAATGAGCAGTTCTTC.

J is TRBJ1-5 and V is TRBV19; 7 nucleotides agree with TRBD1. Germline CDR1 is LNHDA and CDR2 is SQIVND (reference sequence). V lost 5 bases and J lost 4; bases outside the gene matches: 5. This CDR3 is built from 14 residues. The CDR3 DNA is TGTGCCAGTAGTCCTTACAGGGGAAATCAGCCCCAGCATTTT. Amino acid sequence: CASSPYRGNQPQHF.

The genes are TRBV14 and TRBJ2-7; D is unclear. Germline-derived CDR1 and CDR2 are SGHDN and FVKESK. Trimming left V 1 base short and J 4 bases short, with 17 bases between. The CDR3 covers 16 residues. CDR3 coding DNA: TGTGCCAGCAGCCAAGTTACTCCACGTTCTATTTACGAGCAGTACTTC. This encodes CASSQVTPRSIYEQYF.

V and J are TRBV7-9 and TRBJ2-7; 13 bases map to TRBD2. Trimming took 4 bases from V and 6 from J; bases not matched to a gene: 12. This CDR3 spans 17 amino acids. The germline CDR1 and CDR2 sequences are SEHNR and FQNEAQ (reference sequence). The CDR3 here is CASSSPLTSGRAGEQYF. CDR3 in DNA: TGTGCCAGCAGCTCCCCGTTAACTAGCGGGAGGGCAGGCGAGCAGTACTTC.

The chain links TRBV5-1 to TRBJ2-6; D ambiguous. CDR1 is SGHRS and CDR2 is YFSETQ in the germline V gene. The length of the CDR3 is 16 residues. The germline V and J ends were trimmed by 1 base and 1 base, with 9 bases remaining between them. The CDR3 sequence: CASSLSVSSGANVLTF. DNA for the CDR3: TGCGCCAGCAGCTTGTCAGTGTCTTCTGGGGCCAACGTCCTGACTTTC.

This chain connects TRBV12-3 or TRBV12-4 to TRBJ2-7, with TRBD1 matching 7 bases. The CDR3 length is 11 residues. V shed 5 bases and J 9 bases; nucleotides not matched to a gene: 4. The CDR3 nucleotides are TGTGCCAGCAGTGACAGGGCAGTGCAGTACTTC. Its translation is CASSDRAVQYF.

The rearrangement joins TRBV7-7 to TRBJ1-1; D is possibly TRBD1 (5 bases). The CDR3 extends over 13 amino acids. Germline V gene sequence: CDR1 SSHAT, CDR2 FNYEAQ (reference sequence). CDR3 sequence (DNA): TGTGCTAGCGGGGCGGCCTTGAACACTGAAGCTTTCTTT. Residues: CASGAALNTEAFF.

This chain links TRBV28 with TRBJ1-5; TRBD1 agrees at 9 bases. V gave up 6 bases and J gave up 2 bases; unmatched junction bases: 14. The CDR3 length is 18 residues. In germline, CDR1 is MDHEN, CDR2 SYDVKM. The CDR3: CASSSTGGNLRGNQPQHF. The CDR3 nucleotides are TGTGCCAGCAGCTCGACAGGGGGTAACCTTAGGGGCAATCAGCCCCAGCATTTT.

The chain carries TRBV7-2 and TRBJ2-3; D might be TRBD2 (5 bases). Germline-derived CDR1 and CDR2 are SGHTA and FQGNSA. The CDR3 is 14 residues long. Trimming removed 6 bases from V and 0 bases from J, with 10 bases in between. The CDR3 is CASRRGYSTDTQYF. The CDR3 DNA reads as TGTGCCAGCAGGAGAGGGTATAGCACAGATACGCAGTATTTT.

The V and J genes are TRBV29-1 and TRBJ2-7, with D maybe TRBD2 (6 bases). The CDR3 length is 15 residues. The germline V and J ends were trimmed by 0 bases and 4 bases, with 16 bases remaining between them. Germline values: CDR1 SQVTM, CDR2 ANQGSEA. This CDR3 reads CSVEDAGRGGYEQYF. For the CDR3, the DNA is TGCAGCGTTGAAGATGCGGGACGGGGAGGATACGAGCAGTACTTC.

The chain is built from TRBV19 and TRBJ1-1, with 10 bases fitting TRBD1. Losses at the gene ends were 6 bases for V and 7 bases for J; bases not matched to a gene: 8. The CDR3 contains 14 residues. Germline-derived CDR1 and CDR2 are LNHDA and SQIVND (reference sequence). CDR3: CASSTTGQGFEAFF. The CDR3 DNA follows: TGTGCCAGTAGCACCACGGGACAGGGGTTTGAAGCTTTCTTT.

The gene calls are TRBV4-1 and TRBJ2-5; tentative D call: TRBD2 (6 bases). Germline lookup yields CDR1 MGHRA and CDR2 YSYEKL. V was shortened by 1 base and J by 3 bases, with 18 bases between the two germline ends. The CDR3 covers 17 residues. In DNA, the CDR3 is TGCGCCAGCAGCCAAGTAGGAGGGGAGACCTTTAAAGAGACCCAGTACTTC. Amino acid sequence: CASSQVGGETFKETQYF.

The CDR3 region is CASSATGTAGEQFF. The CDR3 nucleotides are TGTGCCAGCAGCGCGACGGGCACGGCGGGTGAGCAGTTCTTC. This sequence joins TRBV7-9 and TRBJ2-1; D may be TRBD2 (5 bases). V was trimmed by 5 bases and J by 9 bases, leaving 17 bases between them. Germline V gene lookup returns CDR1 SEHNR and CDR2 FQNEAQ (reference sequence). This CDR3 contains 14 residues.

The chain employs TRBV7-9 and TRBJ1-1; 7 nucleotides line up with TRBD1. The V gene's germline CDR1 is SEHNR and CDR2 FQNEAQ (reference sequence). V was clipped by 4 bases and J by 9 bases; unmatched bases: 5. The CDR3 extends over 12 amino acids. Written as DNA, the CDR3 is TGTGCCAGCAGCTCACTACAGGGGAAAGCTTTCTTT. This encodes CASSSLQGKAFF.

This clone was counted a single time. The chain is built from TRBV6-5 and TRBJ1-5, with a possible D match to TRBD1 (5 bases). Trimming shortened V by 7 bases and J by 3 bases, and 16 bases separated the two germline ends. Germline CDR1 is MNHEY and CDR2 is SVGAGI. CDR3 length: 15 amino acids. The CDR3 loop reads CASTFDSWNNQPQHF. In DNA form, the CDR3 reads TGTGCCAGCACCTTTGACAGTTGGAACAATCAGCCCCAGCATTTT.

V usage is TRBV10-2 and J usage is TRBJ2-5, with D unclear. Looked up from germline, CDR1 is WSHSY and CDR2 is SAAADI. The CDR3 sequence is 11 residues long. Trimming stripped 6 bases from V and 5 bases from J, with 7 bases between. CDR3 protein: CASSAAETQYF. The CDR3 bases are TGCGCCAGCAGCGCCGCGGAGACCCAGTACTTC.

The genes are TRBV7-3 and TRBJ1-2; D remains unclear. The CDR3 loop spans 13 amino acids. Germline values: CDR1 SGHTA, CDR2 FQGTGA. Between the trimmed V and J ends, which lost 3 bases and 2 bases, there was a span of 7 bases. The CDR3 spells CASSFPGNYGYTF. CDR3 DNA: TGTGCCAGCAGCTTTCCAGGCAACTATGGCTACACCTTC.

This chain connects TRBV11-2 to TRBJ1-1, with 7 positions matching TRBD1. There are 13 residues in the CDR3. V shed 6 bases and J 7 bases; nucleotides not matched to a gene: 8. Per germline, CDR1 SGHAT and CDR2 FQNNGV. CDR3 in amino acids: CASRTAGTDEAFF. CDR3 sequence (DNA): TGTGCCAGCAGAACAGCCGGGACAGATGAAGCTTTCTTT.

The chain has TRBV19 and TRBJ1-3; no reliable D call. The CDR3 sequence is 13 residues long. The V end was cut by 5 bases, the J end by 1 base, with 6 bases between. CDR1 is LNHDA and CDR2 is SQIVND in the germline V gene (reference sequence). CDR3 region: CASSVFSGNTIYF. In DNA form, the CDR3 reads TGTGCCAGTAGTGTCTTTTCTGGAAACACCATATATTTT. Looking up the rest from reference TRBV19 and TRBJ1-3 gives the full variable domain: DGGITQSPKYLFRKEGQNVTLSCEQNLNHDAMYWYRQDPGQGLRLIYYSQIVNDFQKGDIAEGYSVSREKKESFPLTVTSAQKNPTAFYLCASSVFSGNTIYFGEGSWLTVV.

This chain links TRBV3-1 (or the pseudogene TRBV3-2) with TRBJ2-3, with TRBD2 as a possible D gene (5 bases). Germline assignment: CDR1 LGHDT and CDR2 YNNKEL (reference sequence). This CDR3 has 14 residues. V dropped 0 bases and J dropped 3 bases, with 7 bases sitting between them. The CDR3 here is CASSQDTGTDTQYF. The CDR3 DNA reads TGTGCCAGCAGCCAAGATACGGGAACAGATACGCAGTATTTT.

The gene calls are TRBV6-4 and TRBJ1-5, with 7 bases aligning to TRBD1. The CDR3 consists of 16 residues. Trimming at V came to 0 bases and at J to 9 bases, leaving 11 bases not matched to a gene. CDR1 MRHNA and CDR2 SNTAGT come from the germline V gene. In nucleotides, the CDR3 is TGTGCCAGCAGTGACTCCAGGGGGATAGCTCATTGGCCCCAGCATTTT. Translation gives CASSDSRGIAHWPQHF.

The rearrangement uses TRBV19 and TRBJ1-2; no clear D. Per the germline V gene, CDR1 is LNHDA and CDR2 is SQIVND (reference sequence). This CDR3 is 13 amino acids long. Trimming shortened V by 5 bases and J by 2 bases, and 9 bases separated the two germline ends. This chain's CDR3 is CASSPQRNYGYTF. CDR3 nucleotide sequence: TGTGCCAGTAGTCCTCAGAGGAACTATGGCTACACCTTC.

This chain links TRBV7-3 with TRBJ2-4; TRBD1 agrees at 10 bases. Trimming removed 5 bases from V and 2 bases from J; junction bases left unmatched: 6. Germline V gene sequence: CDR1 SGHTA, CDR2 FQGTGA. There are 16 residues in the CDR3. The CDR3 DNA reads TGTGCCAGCAGCCCAGGGACAGGGGAAACCAAAAACATTCAGTACTTC. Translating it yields CASSPGTGETKNIQYF.

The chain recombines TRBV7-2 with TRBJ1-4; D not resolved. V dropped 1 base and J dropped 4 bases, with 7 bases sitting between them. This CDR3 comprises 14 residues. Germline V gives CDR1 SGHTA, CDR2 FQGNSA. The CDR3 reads CASSLVPGNEKLFF. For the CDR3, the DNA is TGTGCCAGCAGCTTAGTACCCGGTAATGAAAAACTGTTTTTT.